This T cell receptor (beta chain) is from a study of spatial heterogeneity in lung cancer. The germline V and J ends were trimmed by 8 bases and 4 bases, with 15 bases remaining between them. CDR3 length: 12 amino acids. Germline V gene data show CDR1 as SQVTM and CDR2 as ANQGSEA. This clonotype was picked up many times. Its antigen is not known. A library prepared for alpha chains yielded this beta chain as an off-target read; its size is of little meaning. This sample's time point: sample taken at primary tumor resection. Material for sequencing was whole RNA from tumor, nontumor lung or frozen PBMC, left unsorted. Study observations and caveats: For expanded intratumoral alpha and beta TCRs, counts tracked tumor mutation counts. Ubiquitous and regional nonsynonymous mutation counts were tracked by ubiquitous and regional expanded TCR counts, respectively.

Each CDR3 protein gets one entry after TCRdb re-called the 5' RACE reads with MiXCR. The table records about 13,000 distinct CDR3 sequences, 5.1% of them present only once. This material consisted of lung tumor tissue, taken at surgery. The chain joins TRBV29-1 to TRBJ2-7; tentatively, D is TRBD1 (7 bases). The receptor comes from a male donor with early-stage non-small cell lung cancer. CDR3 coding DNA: TGCAGCATCACGACAGGGACTTACGAGCAGTACTTC. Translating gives CSITTGTYEQYF.